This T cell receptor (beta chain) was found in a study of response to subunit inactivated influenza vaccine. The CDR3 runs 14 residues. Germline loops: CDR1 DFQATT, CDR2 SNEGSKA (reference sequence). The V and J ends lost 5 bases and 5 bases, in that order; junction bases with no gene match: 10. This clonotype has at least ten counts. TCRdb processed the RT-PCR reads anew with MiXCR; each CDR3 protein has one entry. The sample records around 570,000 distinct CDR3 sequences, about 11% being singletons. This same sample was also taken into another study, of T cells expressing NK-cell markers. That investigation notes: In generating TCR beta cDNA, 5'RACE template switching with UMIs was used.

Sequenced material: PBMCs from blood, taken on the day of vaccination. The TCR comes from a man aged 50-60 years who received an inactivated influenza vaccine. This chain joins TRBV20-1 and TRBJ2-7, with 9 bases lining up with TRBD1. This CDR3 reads CSAPRDRALDEQYF. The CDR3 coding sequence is TGCAGTGCTCCCCGGGACAGGGCTCTCGACGAGCAGTACTTC.